This entry lists 27 T cell receptor beta chains sequenced from one sample in a study of Graves' ophthalmopathy and Graves' hyperthyroidism. Amplified TCR beta CDR3 regions were obtained using RNA transcripts as template. The workflow started with a first-round RT-PCR run with HTBI primers and then moved on to a second-round multiplex PCR. TCRdb re-called the multiplex PCR reads through MiXCR, storing one row per CDR3 protein. The sample lists hundreds of thousands of distinct CDR3 sequences; 40% were seen once. The sample taken for sequencing was peripheral blood. The receptors here all came from an adult man with Graves' ophthalmopathy.

With regard to this clonotype: Being one base from a much bigger clone, this may be a read error. The rearrangement joins TRBV2 to TRBJ1-1, with 7 bases matching TRBD1. CDR1 and CDR2 (germline): SNHLY, FYNNEI. The CDR3 is 14 residues long. With V trimmed by 8 bases and J by 5 bases, 11 bases remained unmatched. CDR3: CASWPTGEVTEAFF. The CDR3 bases are TGTGCCAGCTGGCCCACAGGGGAGGTGACTGAAGCTTTCTTT.

V gene TRBV5-1 combines with J gene TRBJ1-2, with D possibly being TRBD1 (6 bases). Germline loops: CDR1 SGHRS, CDR2 YFSETQ. V was clipped by 5 bases and J by 10 bases, with 18 bases between them. This CDR3 spans 13 amino acids. CDR3 bases: TGCGCCAGCAGTCCGGAGGGGGGCATCGCCTACACCTTC. Encoded protein: CASSPEGGIAYTF.

The rearrangement uses TRBV5-1 and TRBJ2-2, with D possibly matching TRBD2 (6 bases). Germline CDR1 and CDR2: SGHRS and YFSETQ. The CDR3 is made up of 15 amino acids. V lost 4 bases and J 2 bases, leaving 12 bases between the germline ends. CDR3 sequence reads: CASSIRGYNTGELFF. The CDR3 region has the DNA TGCGCCAGCAGCATCCGGGGGTATAACACCGGGGAGCTGTTTTTT.

This chain links TRBV25-1 with TRBJ2-7; TRBD1 is a possible D gene (6 bases). This CDR3 is built from 14 residues. Germline lookup yields CDR1 MGHDK and CDR2 SYGVNS. The V end lost 4 bases, the J end lost 6 bases, and 16 bases lay between the germline ends. Here the CDR3 DNA reads TGTGCCAGCAGTGCGACACAGGGCAGTTTCGAGCAGTACTTC. Its translation: CASSATQGSFEQYF.

As DNA, the CDR3 is TGTGCCAGCACACCCTCCGGGACAGCGAACACCGGGGAGCTGTTTTTT. Translation: CASTPSGTANTGELFF. This rearrangement joins TRBV7-9 to TRBJ2-2, with 7 bases fitting TRBD1. V shed 7 bases and J 0 bases; nucleotides not matched to a gene: 8. The germline V gene has CDR1 SEHNR and CDR2 FQNEAQ (reference sequence). CDR3 length: 16 amino acids.

V and J are TRBV25-1 and TRBJ2-7; 9 bases fit TRBD2. J gave up 3 bases and V 4 bases, and 7 bases lay outside the gene matches. This CDR3 region has 15 residues. In germline, CDR1 is MGHDK, CDR2 SYGVNS. CDR3 amino acids: CASSGGGRVFYEQYF. The CDR3 DNA follows: TGTGCCAGCAGTGGCGGCGGGAGGGTATTCTACGAGCAGTACTTC.

This clonotype was counted many times. The chain employs TRBV10-2 and TRBJ1-5, with D tentatively TRBD1 (5 bases). V lost 5 bases, J lost 6 bases, and 11 bases lay in between. Germline CDR1 is WSHSY and CDR2 is SAAADI. The CDR3 covers 13 residues. The CDR3 DNA follows: TGCGCCAGCAGTCGACAGTTAGGTCAGCCCCAGCATTTT. As protein: CASSRQLGQPQHF.

This rearrangement joins TRBV10-3 to TRBJ2-7, with 7 bases matching TRBD1. The J call may be in error: the DNA end matches TRBJ2-1 better. Germline lookup yields CDR1 ENHRY and CDR2 SYGVKD. The CDR3 contains 13 residues. The CDR3 DNA reads TGTGCCATCAATGAAAGGGGGCTCAGTGAGCAGTTCTTC. Amino acids: CAINERGLSEQFF.

The V call is TRBV10-3, the J call TRBJ2-7; 10 bases align to TRBD1. Germline CDR1 ENHRY, CDR2 SYGVKD. This CDR3 is 13 amino acids long. V trimming: 6 bases; J trimming: 4 bases; junction bases outside the gene matches: 3. CDR3 DNA: TGTGCCATCAGGACAGGGGGCAAATACGAGCAGTACTTC. This encodes CAIRTGGKYEQYF.

The sample holds a few counts of this clonotype. V usage is TRBV7-9 and J usage is TRBJ2-7; 7 nucleotides align to TRBD1. V gave up 5 bases and J gave up 5 bases; unmatched junction bases: 9. The CDR3 covers 14 residues. Germline V gives CDR1 SEHNR, CDR2 FQNEAQ (reference sequence). CDR3 region: CASSQIGGEDEQYF. The CDR3 DNA is TGTGCCAGCAGCCAGATAGGGGGCGAAGACGAGCAGTACTTC.

This clonotype was seen at least ten times. V is TRBV28 and J is TRBJ1-5; the match to TRBD1 covers 7 bases. CDR3 length: 15 residues. The V and J ends lost 6 bases and 0 bases, in that order; junction bases with no gene match: 5. Looked up from germline, CDR1 is MDHEN and CDR2 is SYDVKM. CDR3 coding DNA: TGTGCCAGCAGCCGACAGGGTCTTAGCAATCAGCCCCAGCATTTT. This translates into CASSRQGLSNQPQHF.

This clonotype was detected only a few times. The chain links TRBV19 to TRBJ2-5; possibly TRBD1 for D (5 bases). Germline V lookup: CDR1 LNHDA, CDR2 SQIVND (reference sequence). V shed 0 bases and J shed 7 bases, with 9 bases lying between them. The CDR3 is 13 amino acids. The CDR3 DNA is TGTGCCAGTAGTATAGAGCAGGGTGGGACCCAGTACTTC. Its translation: CASSIEQGGTQYF.

The sample holds many counts of this clonotype. This rearrangement joins TRBV29-1 to TRBJ1-6; TRBD1 agrees at 8 bases. The CDR3 totals 13 residues. The germline gives CDR1 SQVTM, CDR2 ANQGSEA. With 6 bases clipped from V and 6 bases from J, the junction kept 4 bases outside the gene matches. This chain's CDR3 is CSVQGAGNSPLHF. The DNA of the CDR3 is TGCAGCGTCCAGGGGGCAGGTAATTCACCCCTCCACTTT.

V usage is TRBV19 and J usage is TRBJ2-7; the D gene could be TRBD1 or TRBD2 (5 bases each). CDR1 and CDR2 (germline): LNHDA, SQIVND (reference sequence). The CDR3 loop spans 13 amino acids. V was pared by 9 bases and J by 3 bases, with 15 bases between. This CDR3 is CASSYSGLYEQYF. CDR3 sequence (DNA): TGTGCCAGCAGTTACTCGGGGCTCTACGAGCAGTACTTC.

This clonotype was recorded many times. The gene calls are TRBV10-2 and TRBJ1-2, with 7 bases aligning to TRBD1. The trim removed 0 bases at V and 2 bases at J, leaving 3 bases unmatched. CDR3 length equals 15 residues. The germline V gene has CDR1 WSHSY and CDR2 SAAADI. Here the CDR3 DNA reads TGCGCCAGCAGTGAGTCAGACAGGGCCAACTATGGCTACACCTTC. Its protein is CASSESDRANYGYTF.

The genes are TRBV7-2 and TRBJ1-5; TRBD1 agrees at 11 bases. CDR1 is SGHTA, CDR2 FQGNSA, per germline. The CDR3 runs to 18 residues. Trimming at V came to 5 bases and at J to 6 bases, leaving 15 bases not matched to a gene. CDR3 bases: TGTGCCAGCAGCCCCAAGGGGGACAGGGGGATGCGGGGTCAGCCCCAGCATTTT. Its translation: CASSPKGDRGMRGQPQHF.

This CDR3 is CASSPDRAPEAFF. The CDR3 DNA is TGTGCCAGCAGTCCGGACAGGGCCCCTGAAGCTTTCTTT. The chain carries TRBV11-1 and TRBJ1-1; 8 positions match TRBD1. V gave up 6 bases and J gave up 6 bases; unmatched junction bases: 6. CDR1 is SGHAT, CDR2 FQDESV, per germline (reference sequence). This CDR3 is 13 amino acids long.

The sample holds many counts of this clonotype. The V call is TRBV6-5, the J call TRBJ1-1; possibly TRBD1 for D (6 bases). V lost 5 bases, J lost 4 bases, and 8 bases lay in between. Looked up from germline, CDR1 is MNHEY and CDR2 is SVGAGI. The CDR3 totals 12 residues. The CDR3 reads CASSQGTTEAFF. For the CDR3, the DNA is TGTGCCAGCAGTCAGGGGACCACTGAAGCTTTCTTT.

There are many counts of this clonotype. J is TRBJ1-1 and V is TRBV7-9; D uncertain. Germline loops: CDR1 SEHNR, CDR2 FQNEAQ (reference sequence). V was pared by 3 bases and J by 6 bases, with 8 bases between. This CDR3 has 12 residues. The CDR3: CASSFGPAEAFF. The CDR3 DNA follows: TGTGCCAGCAGCTTCGGTCCCGCTGAAGCTTTCTTT.

This clonotype has at least ten counts. The rearrangement links TRBV29-1 to TRBJ1-1; TRBD1 aligns across 7 bases. J gave up 2 bases and V 1 base, and 4 bases lay outside the gene matches. CDR3 length: 14 amino acids. The germline V gene encodes CDR1 SQVTM and CDR2 ANQGSEA. The CDR3: CSVEAGTANTEAFF. DNA of the CDR3: TGCAGCGTTGAAGCCGGGACAGCAAACACTGAAGCTTTCTTT.

Comment on this clonotype: Since the CDR3 does not end with the conserved phenylalanine or tryptophan, this likely comes from a read error. J is TRBJ1-1 and V is TRBV18; D is ambiguous. CDR1 is KGHSH, CDR2 LQKENI, per germline. V was pared by 6 bases and J by 4 bases, with 12 bases between. This CDR3 has 13 amino acids. In DNA, the CDR3 is TGTGCCAGCTCGACTTATTCAAGCACTGAAGCTTTCCTT. It specifies CASSTYSSTEAFL.

This clonotype has ten or more counts. The CDR3 bases are TGTGCCAGCAGCCGAGAAGCGGGGCGGTCCTACGAGCAGTACTTC. This codes for CASSREAGRSYEQYF. The genes are TRBV7-9 and TRBJ2-7; 7 positions match TRBD2. Germline V gene lookup returns CDR1 SEHNR and CDR2 FQNEAQ (reference sequence). This CDR3 comprises 15 residues. The junction had 8 bases not matched to a gene; V was cut back by 5 bases and J by 1 base.

The chain combines TRBV7-2 with TRBJ2-7; D not resolved. Germline V CDR1 and CDR2: SGHTA, FQGNSA. V lost 3 bases to trimming and J lost 2 bases, with 14 bases between them. The length of the CDR3 is 15 residues. In DNA form, the CDR3 reads TGTGCCAGCAGCTTGGAGAGTTCTAGAACCTACGAGCAGTACTTC. It yields the protein CASSLESSRTYEQYF.

This clonotype was observed a handful of times. This sequence joins TRBV7-2 and TRBJ2-7, with D unresolved. Trimming took off 4 bases at V and 6 bases at J, with 7 bases between the two ends. The CDR3 covers 11 residues. Germline assignment: CDR1 SGHTA and CDR2 FQGNSA. CDR3 sequence: CASSSSVEQYF. The DNA of the CDR3 is TGTGCCAGCAGCTCGAGTGTCGAGCAGTACTTC.

This clonotype was seen many times. The CDR3: CASSLMRTVNTGELFF. Here the CDR3 DNA reads TGTGCCAGCAGCCTCATGAGGACAGTGAACACCGGGGAGCTGTTTTTT. The rearrangement links TRBV7-9 to TRBJ2-2; D is possibly TRBD1 (6 bases). The CDR3 has 16 amino acids. Germline V lookup: CDR1 SEHNR, CDR2 FQNEAQ (reference sequence). The V and J ends lost 5 bases and 1 base respectively, with 14 bases between them.

J is TRBJ1-1 and V is TRBV18; a possible D gene is TRBD1 (6 bases). Deletions cut 6 bases from V and 4 bases from J, with 15 bases between. The CDR3 consists of 14 residues. Germline V gives CDR1 KGHSH, CDR2 LQKENI. CDR3 in DNA: TGTGCCAGCTCTCCGAAGGGGGGGGCCACTGAAGCTTTCTTT. Residues: CASSPKGGATEAFF. Looking up the rest from reference TRBV18 and TRBJ1-1 gives the full variable domain: NAGVMQNPRHLVRRRGQEARLRCSPMKGHSHVYWYRQLPEEGLKFMVYLQKENIIDESGMPKERFSAEFPKEGPSILRIQQVVRGDSAAYFCASSPKGGATEAFFGQGTRLTVV.

The rearrangement links TRBV7-9 to TRBJ2-6; a possible D gene is TRBD2 (5 bases). Trimming removed 3 bases at V and 1 base at J, with 13 bases between. Germline V CDR1 and CDR2: SEHNR, FQNEAQ (reference sequence). The CDR3 runs 17 residues. The CDR3 DNA reads TGTGCCAGCAGCTTGGGGTCGGGGATATCTGGGGCCAACGTCCTGACTTTC. Translation gives CASSLGSGISGANVLTF.